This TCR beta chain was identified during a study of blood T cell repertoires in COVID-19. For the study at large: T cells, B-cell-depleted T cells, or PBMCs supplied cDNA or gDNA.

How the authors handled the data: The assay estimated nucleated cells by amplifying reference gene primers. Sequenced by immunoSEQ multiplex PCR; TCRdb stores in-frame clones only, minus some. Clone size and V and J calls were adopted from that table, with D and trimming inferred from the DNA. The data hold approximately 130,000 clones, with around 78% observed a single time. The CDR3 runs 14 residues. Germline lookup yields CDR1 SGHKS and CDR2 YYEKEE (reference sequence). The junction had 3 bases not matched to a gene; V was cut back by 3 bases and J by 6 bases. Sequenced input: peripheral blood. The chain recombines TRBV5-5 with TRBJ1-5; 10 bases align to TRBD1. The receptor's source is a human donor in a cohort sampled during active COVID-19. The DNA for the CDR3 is TGTGCCAGCAGCTCGGGACAGGGGACTCAGCCCCAGCATTTT. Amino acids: CASSSGQGTQPQHF.